These 29 T cell receptor beta chains were all obtained from the same sample, sequenced in a study of chemoradiotherapy in HPV16-positive cancers. Clones were sequenced by immunoSEQ multiplex PCR, and TCRdb holds only the in-frame ones, with some missing. There are 9,000 to 15,000 clones in the sample; 63% occur only once, and about 20% lies in the top ten. Sample collection occurred from a patient who underwent chemoradiotherapy. The origin of the receptors is a human donor with HPV-associated anogenital cancer.

By share, this clone counts as medium-sized. The V call is TRBV2, the J call TRBJ1-2, with D tentatively TRBD1 (5 bases). The CDR3 sequence is 17 residues long. Germline V gene sequence: CDR1 SNHLY, CDR2 FYNNEI. V was trimmed by 7 bases and J by 5 bases, leaving 26 bases between them. The CDR3 protein is CASNPVGTASIGYGYTF. The CDR3 region has the DNA TGTGCCAGCAATCCCGTAGGGACGGCCTCTATCGGTTATGGCTACACCTTC. Drawing the rest from reference TRBV2 and TRBJ1-2, the complete variable domain is EPEVTQTPSHQVTQMGQEVILRCVPISNHLYFYWYRQILGQKVEFLVSFYNNEISEKSEIFDDQFSVERPDGSNFTLKIRSTKLEDSAMYFCASNPVGTASIGYGYTFGSGTRLTVV.

The genes are TRBV2 and TRBJ2-7; D possibly corresponds to TRBD2 (6 bases). The germline V and J ends were trimmed by 7 bases and 6 bases, with 13 bases remaining between them. Looked up from germline, CDR1 is SNHLY and CDR2 is FYNNEI. The CDR3 has 12 amino acids. CDR3 loop: CASKGLGTEQYF. The CDR3 region has the DNA TGTGCCAGCAAGGGACTGGGGACCGAGCAGTACTTC.

The chain couples TRBV5-4 to TRBJ1-1; D ambiguous. CDR3 length: 13 amino acids. In germline, CDR1 is SGHNT, CDR2 YYREEE (reference sequence). Trimming stripped 4 bases from V and 0 bases from J, with 7 bases between. CDR3 region: CASSRSMNTEAFF. CDR3 DNA: TGTGCCAGCAGCCGATCCATGAACACTGAAGCTTTCTTT. The complete variable domain, with remaining parts taken from reference TRBV5-4 and TRBJ1-1, reads ETGVTQSPTHLIKTRGQQVTLRCSSQSGHNTVSWYQQALGQGPQFIFQYYREEENGRGNFPPRFSGLQFPNYSSELNVNALELDDSALYLCASSRSMNTEAFFGQGTRLTVV.

This rearrangement joins TRBV2 to TRBJ2-2, with D hard to call. Per germline, CDR1 SNHLY and CDR2 FYNNEI. V lost 4 bases and J 6 bases, leaving 15 bases between the germline ends. The CDR3 spans 15 residues. The CDR3 DNA is TGTGCCAGCAGTGGGTTGGCGGCTGGGGCCGGGGAGCTGTTTTTT. This codes for CASSGLAAGAGELFF.

This clone was counted a few times. The gene calls are TRBV4-2 and TRBJ1-6; 9 positions match TRBD1. The germline gives CDR1 LGHNA, CDR2 YNFKEQ. This CDR3 contains 19 residues. Trimming at V came to 0 bases and at J to 1 base, leaving 7 bases not matched to a gene. CDR3 loop: CASSQDRSGQGSYNSPLHF. The CDR3 region has the DNA TGTGCCAGCAGCCAAGATCGCTCGGGACAGGGTTCCTATAATTCACCCCTCCACTTT.

The sample holds a few counts of this clone. The chain carries TRBV19 and TRBJ1-5, with 7 bases identical to TRBD1. This CDR3 spans 16 amino acids. Unmatched junction bases numbered 5, after V lost 3 bases and J lost 0 bases. CDR1 LNHDA and CDR2 SQIVND come from the germline V gene (reference sequence). This chain's CDR3 is CASSMSTGDSNQPQHF. The CDR3 coding sequence is TGTGCCAGTAGTATGTCAACAGGGGATAGCAATCAGCCCCAGCATTTT.

This clone ranks as medium-sized (0.01 to 0.1%). The chain combines TRBV5-5 with TRBJ1-1; D not resolved. The CDR3 spans 16 residues. Germline lookup yields CDR1 SGHKS and CDR2 YYEKEE (reference sequence). The V end lost 3 bases, the J end lost 5 bases, and 20 bases lay between the germline ends. The CDR3 DNA sequence: TGTGCCAGCAGCTCCCGAATCCTTGGGGAGAAGACTGAAGCTTTCTTT. Translating gives CASSSRILGEKTEAFF.

Only a few counts were recorded for this clone. The chain has TRBV9 and TRBJ2-1, with 8 bases aligning to TRBD1. J was trimmed by 4 bases and V by 3 bases; bases with no gene match: 9. The CDR3 is made up of 16 amino acids. Per germline, CDR1 SGDLS and CDR2 YYNGEE. CDR3 loop: CASSASGTGRYNEQFF. CDR3 nucleotides: TGTGCCAGCAGCGCCTCCGGGACAGGTCGGTACAATGAGCAGTTCTTC.

V is TRBV5-5 and J is TRBJ1-1; weak D call: TRBD1 (6 bases). Germline V gives CDR1 SGHKS, CDR2 YYEKEE (reference sequence). The CDR3 runs 14 residues. Trimming took off 5 bases at V and 0 bases at J, with 11 bases between the two ends. The CDR3 region has the DNA TGTGCCAGCAGACGGGACACCTTGAACACTGAAGCTTTCTTT. Translating gives CASRRDTLNTEAFF.

CDR3 sequence reads: CASSETSGEWYEQYF. The CDR3 nucleotides read TGTGCCAGCAGCGAGACTAGCGGGGAATGGTACGAGCAGTACTTC. This chain joins TRBV7-9 and TRBJ2-7; TRBD2 agrees at 11 bases. The trim removed 5 bases at V and 4 bases at J, leaving 7 bases unmatched. CDR3 size: 15 residues. The germline CDR1 and CDR2 sequences are SEHNR and FQNEAQ (reference sequence).

V usage is TRBV16 and J usage is TRBJ2-7; D assignment may be TRBD1 or TRBD2 (6 bases each). In germline, CDR1 is KGHSY, CDR2 FQNENV. The CDR3 has 13 amino acids. V was trimmed by 4 bases and J by 8 bases, leaving 15 bases between them. In nucleotides, the CDR3 is TGTGCCAGCAGCCGGGTAGGGGGGACCCAGCAGTACTTC. It encodes CASSRVGGTQQYF.

The rearrangement links TRBV19 to TRBJ1-5; TRBD1 matches at 12 bases. The CDR3 has 16 residues. V lost 1 base and J lost 5; bases outside the gene matches: 3. Germline values: CDR1 LNHDA, CDR2 SQIVND (reference sequence). CDR3 in DNA: TGTGCCAGTAGTATAGGGGGGACAGGGGGCCATCAGCCCCAGCATTTT. It specifies CASSIGGTGGHQPQHF.

The chain is built from TRBV6-1 and TRBJ2-7; no reliable D call. The CDR3 loop spans 12 amino acids. Germline CDR1 and CDR2: MNHNS and SASEGT. V was clipped by 2 bases and J by 3 bases, with 5 bases between them. CDR3 amino acids: CASSEPYYEQYF. CDR3 in DNA: TGTGCCAGCAGTGAACCGTACTACGAGCAGTACTTC.

J is TRBJ2-1 and V is TRBV18; 8 bases line up with TRBD1. Germline V gives CDR1 KGHSH, CDR2 LQKENI. J was trimmed by 7 bases and V by 6 bases; bases with no gene match: 11. The CDR3 length is 15 residues. The CDR3 coding sequence is TGTGCCAGCTCCCTAGGGACAGGTACGGAGAATGAGCAGTTCTTC. Amino acid sequence: CASSLGTGTENEQFF.

The chain carries TRBV9 and TRBJ2-7; perhaps TRBD2 as D (6 bases). Germline CDR1 and CDR2: SGDLS and YYNGEE. This CDR3 contains 14 residues. Trimming pared 4 bases from V and 7 bases from J, leaving 18 bases between. The CDR3 sequence is CASSPRGEVVEQYF. The CDR3 DNA reads TGTGCCAGCAGCCCACGAGGGGAGGTCGTTGAGCAGTACTTC.

This chain links TRBV7-3 with TRBJ2-7; D possibly matches TRBD1 or TRBD2 (6 bases each). V lost 11 bases, J lost 5 bases, and 19 bases lay in between. The CDR3 sequence is 13 residues long. CDR1 and CDR2 from the germline V gene are SGHTA and FQGTGA. DNA for the CDR3: TGTGCCGGAGAGAGGAGGGCAGGGGACGAGCAGTACTTC. This translates into CAGERRAGDEQYF.

The chain employs TRBV7-3 and TRBJ2-3; D is ambiguous. Trimming took off 4 bases at V and 5 bases at J, with 10 bases between the two ends. Germline V gene sequence: CDR1 SGHTA, CDR2 FQGTGA. This CDR3 comprises 13 residues. In DNA form, the CDR3 reads TGTGCCAGCAGCTCCCAATCAGGAGATACGCAGTATTTT. This sequence encodes CASSSQSGDTQYF.

J is TRBJ2-7 and V is TRBV5-4; the match to TRBD2 covers 9 bases. The CDR3 has 16 amino acids. CDR1 SGHNT and CDR2 YYREEE come from the germline V gene (reference sequence). V was pared by 3 bases and J by 7 bases, with 14 bases of the junction left unmatched. Here the CDR3 DNA reads TGTGCCAGCAGCTCCAGGGGTGAGGCGGGGGGGTTTGAGCAGTACTTC. This encodes CASSSRGEAGGFEQYF.

The gene calls are TRBV19 and TRBJ2-7; no definite D call. The CDR3 contains 14 residues. The germline V and J ends were trimmed by 3 bases and 3 bases, with 12 bases remaining between them. The germline CDR1 and CDR2 sequences are LNHDA and SQIVND (reference sequence). The CDR3 reads CASSMKGNGYEQYF. Written as DNA, the CDR3 is TGTGCCAGTAGTATGAAGGGAAACGGCTACGAGCAGTACTTC. The whole variable domain, filled in from reference TRBV19 and TRBJ2-7, reads DGGITQSPKYLFRKEGQNVTLSCEQNLNHDAMYWYRQDPGQGLRLIYYSQIVNDFQKGDIAEGYSVSREKKESFPLTVTSAQKNPTAFYLCASSMKGNGYEQYFGPGTRLTVT.

V gene TRBV4-2 combines with J gene TRBJ2-7, with 8 bases aligning to TRBD1. Germline CDR1 LGHNA, CDR2 YNFKEQ. The CDR3 runs 15 residues. Losses at the gene ends were 4 bases for V and 2 bases for J; bases not matched to a gene: 7. The CDR3: CASSRNQGAAYEQYF. The DNA for the CDR3 is TGTGCCAGCAGCCGAAATCAGGGGGCCGCCTACGAGCAGTACTTC.

The CDR3: CATSSSSGTDVSGNTIYF. CDR3 nucleotides: TGTGCCACCAGCAGTTCTTCCGGGACTGATGTCTCTGGAAACACCATATATTTT. This rearrangement joins TRBV15 to TRBJ1-3, with a tentative D call TRBD1 (5 bases). The CDR3 length is 18 residues. The germline V gene has CDR1 LNHNV and CDR2 YYDKDF (reference sequence). V shed 3 bases and J shed 0 bases, with 18 bases lying between them.

This clone appeared a few times. The rearrangement joins TRBV19 to TRBJ2-7; 9 nucleotides align to TRBD2. The junction had 7 bases not matched to a gene; V was cut back by 8 bases and J by 5 bases. CDR3 size: 13 residues. Per the germline V gene, CDR1 is LNHDA and CDR2 is SQIVND (reference sequence). This CDR3 is CASAGGTSNEQYF. The CDR3 DNA is TGTGCCAGTGCGGGGGGGACTTCTAACGAGCAGTACTTC.

This clone was counted only a few times. The chain recombines TRBV9 with TRBJ2-1, with 9 bases fitting TRBD1. V shed 2 bases, J shed 3 bases, and the junction held 6 bases outside the gene matches. Germline assignment: CDR1 SGDLS and CDR2 YYNGEE. This CDR3 has 16 amino acids. The CDR3: CASSVLGTGRYNEQFF. In DNA, the CDR3 is TGTGCCAGCAGCGTCCTGGGGACAGGGCGCTACAATGAGCAGTTCTTC.

The chain combines TRBV6-1 with TRBJ1-6; unclear D gene. CDR1 and CDR2 (germline): MNHNS, SASEGT. The CDR3 sequence is 13 residues long. V lost 8 bases, J lost 6 bases, and 11 bases lay in between. In DNA, the CDR3 is TGTGCCAGCCGCTTAGCCGTTAATTCACCCCTCCACTTT. This encodes CASRLAVNSPLHF.

V and J are TRBV5-1 and TRBJ2-2, with D unclear. Per germline, CDR1 SGHRS and CDR2 YFSETQ. The V and J ends lost 3 bases and 0 bases respectively, with 9 bases between them. This CDR3 is built from 15 residues. CDR3 sequence: CASSSPPANTGELFF. CDR3 coding DNA: TGCGCCAGCAGCTCCCCACCCGCGAACACCGGGGAGCTGTTTTTT. Variable domain in full (rest from reference TRBV5-1 and TRBJ2-2): KAGVTQTPRYLIKTRGQQVTLSCSPISGHRSVSWYQQTPGQGLQFLFEYFSETQRNKGNFPGRFSGRQFSNSRSEMNVSTLELGDSALYLCASSSPPANTGELFFGEGSRLTVL.

CDR3 loop: CASSTGGLGNQPQHF. CDR3 DNA sequence: TGTGCCAGCAGTACAGGGGGCTTAGGCAATCAGCCCCAGCATTTT. The chain links TRBV2 to TRBJ1-5, with 9 bases that match TRBD1. The CDR3 length is 15 residues. The ends lost 5 bases at V and 2 bases at J; junction bases unmatched: 4. Looked up from germline, CDR1 is SNHLY and CDR2 is FYNNEI.

The chain links TRBV9 to TRBJ1-5; D uncertain. CDR1 and CDR2 (germline): SGDLS, YYNGEE. The length of the CDR3 is 17 residues. Trimming removed 0 bases at V and 0 bases at J, with 13 bases between. CDR3 in amino acids: CASSVGSRATSNQPQHF. The CDR3 region has the DNA TGTGCCAGCAGCGTAGGCAGTCGCGCCACTAGCAATCAGCCCCAGCATTTT.

The rearrangement links TRBV9 to TRBJ2-3; no clear D gene. Looked up from germline, CDR1 is SGDLS and CDR2 is YYNGEE. The ends were cut back, 5 bases at V and 0 bases at J, with 13 bases in the middle. CDR3 length: 15 amino acids. The CDR3 nucleotides are TGTGCCAGCAGTCCCCTCGTTGGAAGCACAGATACGCAGTATTTT. Its translation: CASSPLVGSTDTQYF.

The rearrangement joins TRBV5-5 to TRBJ2-7; 7 bases map to TRBD1. V lost 6 bases, J lost 4 bases, and 13 bases stayed unmatched. This CDR3 region has 15 residues. The V gene's germline CDR1 is SGHKS and CDR2 YYEKEE (reference sequence). The CDR3 spells CASNPPGQRRYEQYF. CDR3 in DNA: TGTGCCAGCAACCCACCGGGACAGCGTCGATACGAGCAGTACTTC.